This T cell receptor (beta chain) was captured by sequencing in a study of breast tumors, draining lymph nodes, adjacent tissues. From the multiplex PCR reads, TCRdb called clonotypes with MiXCR, one entry per CDR3 protein. The sample records 120,000 to 150,000 distinct CDR3 sequences, 30% to 35% being singletons. In its sample, this clonotype was seen many times. Axillary draining lymph nodes of breast cancer patients supplied the node samples. This TCR was recovered from a female donor with breast cancer. Some clones in this sample may be carry-over from other donors' samples. Specimen: axillary lymph node tissue.

CDR3 sequence reads: CASSTGWEKLFF. The CDR3 DNA reads TGTGCCAGCAGCACAGGGTGGGAAAAACTGTTTTTT. The J gene is TRBJ1-4, the V gene TRBV7-9; D is possibly TRBD1 (6 bases). The germline V and J ends were trimmed by 5 bases and 8 bases, with 9 bases remaining between them. Germline V gene lookup returns CDR1 SEHNR and CDR2 FQNEAQ (reference sequence). The CDR3 runs 12 residues.